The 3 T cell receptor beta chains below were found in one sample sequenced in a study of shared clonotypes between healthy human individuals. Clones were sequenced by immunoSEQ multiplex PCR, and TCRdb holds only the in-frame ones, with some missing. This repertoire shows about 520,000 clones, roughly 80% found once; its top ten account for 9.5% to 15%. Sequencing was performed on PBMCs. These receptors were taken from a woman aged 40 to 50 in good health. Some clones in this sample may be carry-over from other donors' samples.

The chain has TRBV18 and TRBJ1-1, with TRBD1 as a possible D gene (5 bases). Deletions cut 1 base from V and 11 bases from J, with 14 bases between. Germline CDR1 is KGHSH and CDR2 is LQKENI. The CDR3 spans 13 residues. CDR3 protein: CASSPQEGDVAFF. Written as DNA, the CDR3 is TGTGCCAGCTCACCACAAGAAGGGGATGTCGCTTTCTTT. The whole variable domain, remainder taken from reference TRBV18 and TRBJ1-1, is NAGVMQNPRHLVRRRGQEARLRCSPMKGHSHVYWYRQLPEEGLKFMVYLQKENIIDESGMPKERFSAEFPKEGPSILRIQQVVRGDSAAYFCASSPQEGDVAFFGQGTRLTVV.

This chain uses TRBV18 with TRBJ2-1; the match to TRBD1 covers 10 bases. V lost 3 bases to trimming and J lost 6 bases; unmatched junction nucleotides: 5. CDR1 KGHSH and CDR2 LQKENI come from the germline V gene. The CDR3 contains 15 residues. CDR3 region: CASSPGQGLLNEQFF. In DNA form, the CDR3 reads TGTGCCAGCTCACCGGGACAGGGGCTCCTCAATGAGCAGTTCTTC.

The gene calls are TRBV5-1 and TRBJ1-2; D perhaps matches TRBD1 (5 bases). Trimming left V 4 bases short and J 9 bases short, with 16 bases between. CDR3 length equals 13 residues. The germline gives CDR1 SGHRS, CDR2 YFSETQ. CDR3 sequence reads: CASSPGTGGSYTF. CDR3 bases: TGCGCCAGCAGCCCTGGGACGGGCGGGAGCTACACCTTC.